This note documents a single T cell receptor beta chain sequence. Produced via immunoSEQ multiplex PCR; TCRdb's table is partial and in-frame only. The table lists hundreds of thousands of clones, around 72% of them singletons, with 1.8% in the top ten. These data originate in a study of shared clonotypes between healthy human individuals. The sequence derives from a woman between 25 and 40 years old in good health. Source material: memory CD4+ T cells sorted from blood. Subset: CD45RA-negative fraction.

The CDR3 DNA is TGTGCCTGGGCAACTAGCGGGAGGCCCTACGCCCAGTATTTT. This translates into CAWATSGRPYAQYF. V gene TRBV30 combines with J gene TRBJ2-3; 12 nucleotides match TRBD2. The CDR3 extends over 14 amino acids. V lost 5 bases, J lost 12 bases, and 12 bases stayed unmatched. The V gene's germline CDR1 is GTSNPN and CDR2 SVGIG (reference sequence).